The 16 T cell receptor beta chains given below trace back to one sample, sequenced in a study of CD8 T cells in ankylosing spondylitis. MiXCR, run by TCRdb on the 5' RACE reads, gives a single entry per CDR3 protein. The table lists 150,000 to 200,000 distinct CDR3 sequences, more than 9% of them singletons. Sequencing input: blood, either unsorted or a sorted T cell fraction (not recorded which). The receptors were gathered from a male donor with ankylosing spondylitis or in good health (not recorded which).

This clonotype showed up many times. This rearrangement joins TRBV25-1 to TRBJ2-3, with D possibly matching TRBD1 (6 bases). Trimming removed 3 bases from V and 5 bases from J, with 12 bases in between. The CDR3 covers 14 residues. Germline V gene sequence: CDR1 MGHDK, CDR2 SYGVNS. CDR3 coding DNA: TGTGCCAGCAGTGAGCCCACAGGGAAAGATACGCAGTATTTT. Amino acid sequence: CASSEPTGKDTQYF.

This chain uses TRBV12-5 with TRBJ2-1, with TRBD1 matching 9 bases. This CDR3 spans 15 amino acids. Trimming took 2 bases from V and 6 from J; bases not matched to a gene: 5. The germline V gene has CDR1 LGHNT and CDR2 FRNRAP. The CDR3 DNA reads TGTGCTAGTGGTTTGTGGGACAGGGCCATCAATGAGCAGTTCTTC. It is translated as CASGLWDRAINEQFF. The variable domain in full, completed from reference TRBV12-5 and TRBJ2-1, reads DARVTQTPRHKVTEMGQEVTMRCQPILGHNTVFWYRQTMMQGLELLAYFRNRAPLDDSGMPKDRFSAEMPDATLATLKIQPSEPRDSAVYFCASGLWDRAINEQFFGPGTRLTVL.

This clonotype showed up many times. This chain links TRBV5-1 with TRBJ1-1; D remains unclear. This CDR3 comprises 15 residues. CDR1 SGHRS and CDR2 YFSETQ come from the germline V gene. The germline V and J ends were trimmed by 0 bases and 0 bases, with 9 bases remaining between them. The CDR3 DNA reads as TGCGCCAGCAGCTTGGCCGGCAGGATGAACACTGAAGCTTTCTTT. Its translation: CASSLAGRMNTEAFF.

In this sample, this clonotype turned up many times. The rearrangement links TRBV20-1 to TRBJ1-1; unclear D gene. Germline V gene data show CDR1 as DFQATT and CDR2 as SNEGSKA (reference sequence). The CDR3 totals 15 residues. The V and J ends lost 0 bases and 4 bases respectively, with 15 bases between them. This chain's CDR3 is CSARDRAVLATEAFF. For the CDR3, the DNA is TGCAGTGCTAGAGATCGTGCAGTACTGGCCACTGAAGCTTTCTTT.

In this sample, this clonotype turned up many times. The genes are TRBV27 and TRBJ2-7, with a possible D match to TRBD1 (6 bases). The V gene's germline CDR1 is MNHEY and CDR2 SMNVEV (reference sequence). The CDR3 spans 13 residues. Trimming removed 5 bases from V and 2 bases from J, with 10 bases in between. Here the CDR3 DNA reads TGTGCCAGCAGTCCGAGGACAGCCTACGAGCAGTACTTC. It translates to CASSPRTAYEQYF.

This clonotype has just a few counts. V gene TRBV7-9 combines with J gene TRBJ2-7; D gene uncertain. V lost 5 bases and J 4 bases, leaving 12 bases between the germline ends. CDR3 length: 13 amino acids. Germline V gene lookup returns CDR1 SEHNR and CDR2 FQNEAQ (reference sequence). The CDR3 loop is CASSHPVTYEQYF. The CDR3 DNA follows: TGTGCCAGCAGCCACCCCGTTACGTACGAGCAGTACTTC.

At least ten counts were recorded for this clonotype. The chain employs TRBV29-1 and TRBJ2-2; no definite D call. Germline V lookup: CDR1 SQVTM, CDR2 ANQGSEA. V lost 7 bases and J lost 2, with 11 bases in between. The CDR3 consists of 13 residues. CDR3 amino acids: CSGRTANTGELFF. CDR3 coding DNA: TGCAGCGGCCGGACGGCAAACACCGGGGAGCTGTTTTTT.

The chain joins TRBV7-2 to TRBJ1-1; the D gene is possibly TRBD1 (5 bases). The CDR3 loop spans 13 amino acids. Trimming removed 0 bases from V and 6 bases from J, with 8 bases in between. Germline loops: CDR1 SGHTA, CDR2 FQGNSA. In DNA form, the CDR3 reads TGTGCCAGCAGCTTAGCGGGAGGGGCTGAAGCTTTCTTT. Its protein product is CASSLAGGAEAFF. Using reference TRBV7-2 and TRBJ1-1 for the parts outside the CDR3, the full variable domain is GAGVSQSPSNKVTEKGKDVELRCDPISGHTALYWYRQSLGQGLEFLIYFQGNSAPDKSGLPSDRFSAERTGGSVSTLTIQRTQQEDSAVYLCASSLAGGAEAFFGQGTRLTVV.

This clonotype was detected many times. The chain is built from TRBV28 and TRBJ1-2, with D tentatively TRBD1 (5 bases). Trimming cost V 7 bases and J 8 bases, with 20 bases left between them. This CDR3 comprises 14 residues. CDR1 and CDR2 (germline): MDHEN, SYDVKM. The CDR3 nucleotides are TGTGCCAGCAACTCAGGGACGCTCAACGGAGGCTACACCTTC. Its protein is CASNSGTLNGGYTF.

This clonotype was seen repeatedly, ten times or more. The chain uses TRBV6-1 and TRBJ1-1; D not certain. Per the germline V gene, CDR1 is MNHNS and CDR2 is SASEGT. The length of the CDR3 is 15 residues. Trimming left V 5 bases short and J 2 bases short, with 15 bases between. CDR3 in DNA: TGTGCCAGCAGTCCACGGGATGGGGTCAACACTGAAGCTTTCTTT. Its protein product is CASSPRDGVNTEAFF.

The V gene is TRBV27, the J gene TRBJ2-1; D is unresolved. The CDR3 sequence is 19 residues long. V lost 3 bases and J lost 3, with 24 bases in between. The V gene's germline CDR1 is MNHEY and CDR2 SMNVEV (reference sequence). The CDR3: CASSFRRVSTLDVYNEQFF. In DNA form, the CDR3 reads TGTGCCAGCAGTTTCAGACGGGTTAGCACCCTAGATGTCTACAATGAGCAGTTCTTC.

This clonotype was seen at least ten times. The V gene is TRBV2, the J gene TRBJ2-7; 10 nucleotides match TRBD2. Germline CDR1 is SNHLY and CDR2 is FYNNEI. CDR3 length: 14 residues. J gave up 5 bases and V 1 base, and 2 bases lay outside the gene matches. This CDR3 reads CASSEEGTSDEQYF. Written as DNA, the CDR3 is TGTGCCAGCAGTGAAGAGGGGACTAGCGACGAGCAGTACTTC.

The CDR3 DNA reads as TGCAGTGCTAGATTCGTAGCGGGGTTAGACAATGAGCAGTTCTTC. The encoded protein is CSARFVAGLDNEQFF. The rearrangement links TRBV20-1 to TRBJ2-1; 8 nucleotides match TRBD2. Germline CDR1 DFQATT, CDR2 SNEGSKA (reference sequence). V dropped 2 bases and J dropped 5; count of bases not matched to a gene: 8. The CDR3 extends over 15 amino acids.

This clonotype was seen many times. The chain links TRBV4-1 to TRBJ1-3, with D possibly TRBD1 on 5 matching bases. CDR1 MGHRA and CDR2 YSYEKL come from the germline V gene. Trimming removed 0 bases at V and 0 bases at J, with 6 bases between. This CDR3 region has 15 residues. The CDR3 sequence: CASSQEGHSGNTIYF. For the CDR3, the DNA is TGCGCCAGCAGCCAAGAGGGGCACTCTGGAAACACCATATATTTT.

In this sample, this clonotype turned up many times. The chain recombines TRBV24-1 with TRBJ2-3; 12 nucleotides line up with TRBD1. This CDR3 comprises 15 residues. Germline values: CDR1 KGHDR, CDR2 SFDVKD. V lost 5 bases to trimming and J lost 3 bases; unmatched junction nucleotides: 2. This CDR3 is CATSVGQGATDTQYF. Here the CDR3 DNA reads TGTGCCACCAGTGTGGGACAGGGGGCAACAGATACGCAGTATTTT.

This clonotype was counted only a few times. J is TRBJ2-5 and V is TRBV7-9; D remains ambiguous. V was pared by 5 bases and J by 5 bases, with 9 bases between. The CDR3 covers 12 residues. Germline CDR1 is SEHNR and CDR2 is FQNEAQ (reference sequence). The CDR3 loop reads CASSPSWETQYF. As DNA, the CDR3 is TGTGCCAGCAGCCCTAGTTGGGAGACCCAGTACTTC.